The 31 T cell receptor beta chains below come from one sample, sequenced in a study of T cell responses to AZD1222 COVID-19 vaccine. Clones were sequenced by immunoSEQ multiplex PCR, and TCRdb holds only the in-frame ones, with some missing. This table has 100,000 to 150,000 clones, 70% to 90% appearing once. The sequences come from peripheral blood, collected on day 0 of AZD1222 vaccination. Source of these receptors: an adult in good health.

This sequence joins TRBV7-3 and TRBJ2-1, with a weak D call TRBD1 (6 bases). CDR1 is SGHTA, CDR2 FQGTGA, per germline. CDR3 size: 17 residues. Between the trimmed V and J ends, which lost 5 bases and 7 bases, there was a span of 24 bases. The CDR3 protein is CASSLQWQGFPGNEQFF. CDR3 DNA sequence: TGTGCCAGCAGCCTCCAATGGCAGGGGTTCCCCGGGAATGAGCAGTTCTTC.

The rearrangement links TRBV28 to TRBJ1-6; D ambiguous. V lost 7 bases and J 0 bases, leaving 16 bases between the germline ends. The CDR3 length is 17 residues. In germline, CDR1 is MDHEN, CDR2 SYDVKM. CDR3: CASNQFRSSSYNSPLHF. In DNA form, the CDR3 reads TGTGCCAGCAACCAGTTCCGATCCAGCTCCTATAATTCACCCCTCCACTTT.

The CDR3 bases are TGCAGTGCTAGTCAGTGGTTGAACACTGAAGCTTTCTTT. This translates into CSASQWLNTEAFF. J is TRBJ1-1 and V is TRBV20-1, with unresolved D. CDR3 length: 13 residues. The V end lost 3 bases, the J end lost 0 bases, and 8 bases lay between the germline ends. Per germline, CDR1 DFQATT and CDR2 SNEGSKA (reference sequence).

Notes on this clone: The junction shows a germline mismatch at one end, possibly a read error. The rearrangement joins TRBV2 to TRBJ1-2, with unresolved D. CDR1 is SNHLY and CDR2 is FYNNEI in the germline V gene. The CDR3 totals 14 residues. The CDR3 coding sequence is TGTGCCAGCAGTGATCATAAGGGAAACTATCGCTACACCTTC. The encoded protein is CASSDHKGNYRYTF.

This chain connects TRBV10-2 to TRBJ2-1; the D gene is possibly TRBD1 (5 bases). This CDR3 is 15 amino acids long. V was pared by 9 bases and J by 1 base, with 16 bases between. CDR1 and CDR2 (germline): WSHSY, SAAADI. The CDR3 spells CASSPGQWSYNEQFF. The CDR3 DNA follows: TGCGCCAGTTCCCCTGGACAATGGTCCTACAATGAGCAGTTCTTC.

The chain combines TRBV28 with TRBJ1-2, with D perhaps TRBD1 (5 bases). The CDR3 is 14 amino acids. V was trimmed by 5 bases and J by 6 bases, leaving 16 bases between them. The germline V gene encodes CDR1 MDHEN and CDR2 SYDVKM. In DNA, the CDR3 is TGTGCCAGCAGTCTCCGGGACGATTTTCATGGCTACACCTTC. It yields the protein CASSLRDDFHGYTF.

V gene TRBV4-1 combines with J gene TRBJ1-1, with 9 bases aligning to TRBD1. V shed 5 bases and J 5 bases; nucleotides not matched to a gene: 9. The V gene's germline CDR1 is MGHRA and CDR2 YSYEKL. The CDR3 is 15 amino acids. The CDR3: CASSVGGTGRTEAFF. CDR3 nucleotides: TGCGCCAGCAGCGTAGGGGGGACAGGGCGGACTGAAGCTTTCTTT.

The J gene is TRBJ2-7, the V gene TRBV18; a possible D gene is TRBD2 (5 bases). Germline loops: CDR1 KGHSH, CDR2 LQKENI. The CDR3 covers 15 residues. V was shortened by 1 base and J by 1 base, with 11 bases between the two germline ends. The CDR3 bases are TGTGCCAGCTCACCACTTAGCGCAGGTTCCTACGAGCAGTACTTC. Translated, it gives CASSPLSAGSYEQYF.

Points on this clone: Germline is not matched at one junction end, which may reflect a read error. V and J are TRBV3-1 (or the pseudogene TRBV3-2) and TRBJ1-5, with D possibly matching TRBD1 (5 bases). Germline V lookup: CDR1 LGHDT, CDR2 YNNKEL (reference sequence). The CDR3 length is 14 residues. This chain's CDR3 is CASSEDLGGQPQHF. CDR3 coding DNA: TGTGCCAGCAGCGAAGATTTGGGGGGTCAGCCCCAGCATTTT.

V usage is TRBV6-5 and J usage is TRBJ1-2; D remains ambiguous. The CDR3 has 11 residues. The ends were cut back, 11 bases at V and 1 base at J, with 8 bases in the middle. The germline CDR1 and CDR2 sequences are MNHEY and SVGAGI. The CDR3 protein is CAVQSNYGYTF. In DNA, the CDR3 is TGTGCCGTTCAGAGTAACTATGGCTACACCTTC.

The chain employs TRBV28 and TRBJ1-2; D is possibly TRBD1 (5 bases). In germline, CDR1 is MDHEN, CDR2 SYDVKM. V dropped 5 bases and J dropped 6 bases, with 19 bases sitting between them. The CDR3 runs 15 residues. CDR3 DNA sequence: TGTGCCAGCAGTCTACCTTGGGGCAGGTTCGATGGCTACACCTTC. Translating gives CASSLPWGRFDGYTF.

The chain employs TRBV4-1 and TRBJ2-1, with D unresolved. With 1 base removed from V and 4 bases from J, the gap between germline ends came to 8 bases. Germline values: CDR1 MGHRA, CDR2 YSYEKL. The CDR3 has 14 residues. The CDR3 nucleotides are TGCGCCAGCAGCCAAGGGCCGCTTTACAATGAGCAGTTCTTC. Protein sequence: CASSQGPLYNEQFF.

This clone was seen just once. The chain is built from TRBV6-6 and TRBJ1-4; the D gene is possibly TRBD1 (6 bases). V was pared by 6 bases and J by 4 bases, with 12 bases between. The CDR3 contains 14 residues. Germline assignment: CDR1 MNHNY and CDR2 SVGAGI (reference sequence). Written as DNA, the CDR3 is TGTGCCAGCAGCCAGGGGCTGGGTAATGAAAAACTGTTTTTT. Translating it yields CASSQGLGNEKLFF.

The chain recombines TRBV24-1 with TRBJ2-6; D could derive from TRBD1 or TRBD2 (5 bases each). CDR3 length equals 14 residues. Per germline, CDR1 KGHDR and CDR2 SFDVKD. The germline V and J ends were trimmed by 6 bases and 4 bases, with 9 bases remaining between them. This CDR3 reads CATSPGTGANVLTF. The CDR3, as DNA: TGTGCCACCAGTCCAGGGACCGGGGCCAACGTCCTGACTTTC.

CDR3 region: CASSPQGGGGGYTF. In DNA, the CDR3 is TGTGCCAGCAGCCCACAGGGGGGAGGAGGTGGCTACACCTTC. The J gene is TRBJ1-2, the V gene TRBV7-2, with 8 positions matching TRBD1. The trim removed 5 bases at V and 7 bases at J, leaving 9 bases unmatched. In germline, CDR1 is SGHTA, CDR2 FQGNSA. This CDR3 has 14 residues.

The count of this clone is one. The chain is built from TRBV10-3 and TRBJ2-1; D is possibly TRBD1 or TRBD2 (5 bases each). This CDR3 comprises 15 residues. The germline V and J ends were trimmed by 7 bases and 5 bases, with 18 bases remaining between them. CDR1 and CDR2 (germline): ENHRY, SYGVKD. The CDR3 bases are TGTGCCATCACGAGACACGGGGACCGGAACAATGAGCAGTTCTTC. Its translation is CAITRHGDRNNEQFF.

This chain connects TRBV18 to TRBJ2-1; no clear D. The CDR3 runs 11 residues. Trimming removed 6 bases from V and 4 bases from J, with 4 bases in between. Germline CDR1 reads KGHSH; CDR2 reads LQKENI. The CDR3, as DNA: TGTGCCAGCTCCCCTTACAATGAGCAGTTCTTC. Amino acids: CASSPYNEQFF.

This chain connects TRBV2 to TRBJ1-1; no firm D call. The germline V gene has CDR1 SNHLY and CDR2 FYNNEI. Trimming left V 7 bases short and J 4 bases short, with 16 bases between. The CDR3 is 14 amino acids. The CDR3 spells CASIWDRGGTEAFF. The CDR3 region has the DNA TGTGCCAGCATATGGGATCGGGGAGGCACTGAAGCTTTCTTT. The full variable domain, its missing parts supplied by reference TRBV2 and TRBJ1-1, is EPEVTQTPSHQVTQMGQEVILRCVPISNHLYFYWYRQILGQKVEFLVSFYNNEISEKSEIFDDQFSVERPDGSNFTLKIRSTKLEDSAMYFCASIWDRGGTEAFFGQGTRLTVV.

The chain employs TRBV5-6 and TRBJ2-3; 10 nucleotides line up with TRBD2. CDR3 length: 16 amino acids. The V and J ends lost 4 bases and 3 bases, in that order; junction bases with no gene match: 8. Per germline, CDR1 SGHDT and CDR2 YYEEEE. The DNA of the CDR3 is TGTGCCAGCAGCAAGCAGCGGGGGGGCGGAACAGATACGCAGTATTTT. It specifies CASSKQRGGGTDTQYF.

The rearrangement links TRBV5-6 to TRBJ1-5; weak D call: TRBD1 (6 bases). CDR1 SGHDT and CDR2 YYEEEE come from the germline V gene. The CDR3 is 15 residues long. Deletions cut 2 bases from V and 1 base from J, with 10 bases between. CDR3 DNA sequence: TGTGCCAGCAGCTTATCAGGGGTGAGCAATCAGCCCCAGCATTTT. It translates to CASSLSGVSNQPQHF.

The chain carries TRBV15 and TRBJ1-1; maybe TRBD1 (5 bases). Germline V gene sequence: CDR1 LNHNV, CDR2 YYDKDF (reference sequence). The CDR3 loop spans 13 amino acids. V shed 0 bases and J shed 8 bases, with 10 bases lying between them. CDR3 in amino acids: CATSRDRTGEAFF. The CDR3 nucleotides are TGTGCCACCAGCAGAGATCGCACAGGAGAAGCTTTCTTT. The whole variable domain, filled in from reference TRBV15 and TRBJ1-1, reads DAMVIQNPRYQVTQFGKPVTLSCSQTLNHNVMYWYQQKSSQAPKLLFHYYDKDFNNEADTPDNFQSRRPNTSFCFLDIRSPGLGDTAMYLCATSRDRTGEAFFGQGTRLTVV.

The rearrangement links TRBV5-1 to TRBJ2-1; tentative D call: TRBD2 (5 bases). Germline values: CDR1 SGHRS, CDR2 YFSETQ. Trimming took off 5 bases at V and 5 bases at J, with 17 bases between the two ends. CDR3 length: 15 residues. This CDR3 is CASRGSPAGNNEQFF. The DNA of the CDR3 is TGCGCCAGCAGAGGGAGCCCCGCTGGCAACAATGAGCAGTTCTTC.

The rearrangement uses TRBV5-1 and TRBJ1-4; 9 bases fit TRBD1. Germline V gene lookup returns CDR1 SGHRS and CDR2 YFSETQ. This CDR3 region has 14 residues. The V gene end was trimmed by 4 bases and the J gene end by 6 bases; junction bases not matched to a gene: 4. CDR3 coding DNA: TGCGCCAGCAGCCCGGGACAGGGTCATGAAAAACTGTTTTTT. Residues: CASSPGQGHEKLFF.

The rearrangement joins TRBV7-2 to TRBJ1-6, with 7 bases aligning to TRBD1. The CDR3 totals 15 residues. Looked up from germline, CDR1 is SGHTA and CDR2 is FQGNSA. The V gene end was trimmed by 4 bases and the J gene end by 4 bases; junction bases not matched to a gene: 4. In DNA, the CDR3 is TGTGCCAGCAGCTATGGGGACAGTTATAATTCACCCCTCCACTTT. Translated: CASSYGDSYNSPLHF.

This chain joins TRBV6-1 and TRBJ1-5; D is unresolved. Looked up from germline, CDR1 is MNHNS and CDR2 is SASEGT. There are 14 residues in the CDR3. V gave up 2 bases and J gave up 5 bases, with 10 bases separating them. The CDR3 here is CASSESRPHQPQHF. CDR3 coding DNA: TGTGCCAGCAGTGAAAGTCGGCCGCATCAGCCCCAGCATTTT.

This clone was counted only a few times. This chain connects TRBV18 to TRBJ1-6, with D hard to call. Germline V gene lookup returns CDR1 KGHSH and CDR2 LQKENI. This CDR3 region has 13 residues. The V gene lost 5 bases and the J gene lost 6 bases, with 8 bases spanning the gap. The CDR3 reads CASSDSSNSPLHF. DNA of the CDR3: TGTGCCAGCTCAGATAGCAGTAATTCACCCCTCCACTTT.

The CDR3 loop is CASSFGTVYGYTF. The CDR3 DNA reads as TGTGCCAGCAGTTTCGGGACAGTCTATGGCTACACCTTC. The genes are TRBV12-3 or TRBV12-4 and TRBJ1-2; TRBD1 matches at 7 bases. V dropped 3 bases and J dropped 4; count of bases not matched to a gene: 2. The CDR3 runs 13 residues.

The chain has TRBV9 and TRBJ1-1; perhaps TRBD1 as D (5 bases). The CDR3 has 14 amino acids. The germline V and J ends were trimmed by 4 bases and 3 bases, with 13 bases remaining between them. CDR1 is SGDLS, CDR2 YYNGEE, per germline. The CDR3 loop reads CASSPRDRHTEAFF. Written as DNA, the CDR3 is TGTGCCAGCAGCCCCCGTGACAGACACACTGAAGCTTTCTTT.

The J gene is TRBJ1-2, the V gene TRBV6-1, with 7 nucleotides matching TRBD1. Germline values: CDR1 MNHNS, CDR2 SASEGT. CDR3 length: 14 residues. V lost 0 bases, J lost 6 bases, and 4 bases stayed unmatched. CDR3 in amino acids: CASSEAGGGDGYTF. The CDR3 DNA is TGTGCCAGCAGTGAAGCAGGGGGCGGGGATGGCTACACCTTC.

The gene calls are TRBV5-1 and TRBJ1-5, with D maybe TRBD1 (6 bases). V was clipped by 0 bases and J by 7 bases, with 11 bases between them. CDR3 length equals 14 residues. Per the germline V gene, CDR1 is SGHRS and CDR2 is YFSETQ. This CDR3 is CASSLEGGGQPQHF. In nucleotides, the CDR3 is TGCGCCAGCAGCTTGGAAGGGGGTGGCCAGCCCCAGCATTTT.

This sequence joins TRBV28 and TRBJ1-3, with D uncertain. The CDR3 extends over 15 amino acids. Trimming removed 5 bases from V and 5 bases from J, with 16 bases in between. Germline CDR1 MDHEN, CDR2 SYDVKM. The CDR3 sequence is CASSLPRALRNTIYF. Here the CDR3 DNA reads TGTGCCAGCAGTCTACCCCGGGCCTTGCGAAACACCATATATTTT.